This T cell receptor (beta chain) was recovered during a study of T-cell reconstitution after alpha-beta-depleted transplantation in children (dated by TCRdb to 2016 to 2017). Looking at the study overall: Using TCR repertoire profiling, the study quantitatively followed how T-cell immune reconstitution unfolded in children after TCRalphabeta/CD19-depleted allogeneic hematopoietic cell transplantation. On the study overall, not on this receptor specifically: In some patients, the high TCRbeta diversity seen at day 60 was put down to recipient T cells and intrathymic progenitors that had survived conditioning. The apparently early alphabetaT-cell count recovery about two months after transplant was reportedly dependent on only several hundred rapidly expanded clones derived from non-depleted graft cells. Over subsequent months, a decline in hyperexpanded clone frequencies was noted, and after one year, T-cell counts and TCRbeta diversity were mostly ascribed to newly produced T cells.

A word on this clonotype: Its antigen has not been determined. Per-base qualities were not stored, and no clone one base away is much larger.

The treatment or condition label for this specimen denotes: allogeneic hematopoietic cell transplantation with graft depleted of TCRalphabeta T cells and CD19 B cells. The children who served as transplant recipients had been given grafts of TCRalphabeta/CD19-depleted allogeneic hematopoietic cells. The CDR3 numbers 15 residues from cysteine through phenylalanine. Here the CDR3 DNA is all that survives: 45 bases in frame from base 1. V trim: 7 bases; J trim: 4 bases; unmatched bases: 10. The library was generated by PCR. The instrument was an Illumina HiSeq 2500. To normalize quantification of the TCRbeta repertoire, the TCR libraries were built with molecular barcoding that relied on unique molecular identifiers. TCRdb reran the public reads through fastp at Q25 and MiXCR, keeping productive beta chains. Duplicate CDR3 protein sequences are folded into a single record with the most common DNA and genes. The sample table contains about 600,000 distinct CDR3 sequences; only one count was recorded for roughly 13% of them. 2.2% of the sample belongs to the ten largest clones.

The chain is made from TRBV12-3 or TRBV12-4 and TRBJ2-1, with 7 bases in between that match TRBD1. This receptor was identified in a male patient aged 5 to 17 who had a stem cell transplant for acute myeloid leukemia, so the T cells may come from the graft donor. The starting material was PBMCs, mostly from graft donor cells, obtained 360 days after TCRalphabeta/CD19-depleted stem cell transplant. CDR3 loop: CASIPTGAPYNEQFF. The nucleotide sequence is given as TGTGCCAGCATCCCAACAGGGGCCCCATACAATGAGCAGTTCTTC.